The source of this TCR beta chain is a study of T cells in women clearing cervical HPV infection. Study details: Control women cleared a single incident HPV16 infection within 12 months.

Study outcomes and limitations: A classifier using richness and V gene abundances reached an AUC of more than 0.75.

Generated by immunoSEQ multiplex PCR, the TCRdb table keeps only in-frame clones and is missing some. In all, the sample yields some 30,000 clones. Details on this clone: Its antigen remains unidentified. The read terminates 3 residues before the CDR3 end, so the remaining end is supplied by the germline J gene.

Germline V gives CDR1 DFQATT, CDR2 SNEGSKA (reference sequence). The CDR3 covers 13 residues. Material: blood buffy coat. The rearrangement joins TRBV20-1 to TRBJ1-2, with TRBD1 as a possible D gene (6 bases). The TCR was taken from a woman between 18 and 70 years old with a cervical HPV16 infection that either progressed to CIN3+ or cleared (not recorded which). CDR3 region: CSAIDGGGFGYTF. The part of the CDR3 DNA that was read is TGCAGTGCGATAGACGGAGGGGGATTCGGC.